These T cell receptor beta chains were read from a single sample in a study of T-cell memory formation after mild COVID-19. TCRdb ran MiXCR on the 5' RACE reads and lists one entry per CDR3 protein. This table holds 200,000 to 300,000 distinct CDR3 sequences, 16% found once. Sample: PBMCs or a T cell subset sorted from them (not recorded which). The receptors were gathered from a man aged 18 to 30 who had mild COVID-19 (a few samples of this study predate the infection). Cell type and time point are not known. Both conserved end residues are part of each CDR3. Each record gives: J gene, V gene, D gene, clone size, CDR3 protein, CDR3 DNA. The D gene is left open where the match is weak. Not every row has a clone size; where given, it reads once, few, many or a size class.

TRBJ2-1	TRBV9	TRBD2	few	CASSDSGGAGDEQFF	TGTGCCAGCAGCGATAGCGGGGGGGCCGGTGATGAGCAGTTCTTC
TRBJ2-7	TRBV10-1	.	.	CASRSRWRGDEQYF	TGCGCCAGCAGATCCAGGTGGCGGGGAGACGAGCAGTACTTC
TRBJ1-4	TRBV7-6	TRBD1	few	CASSPYRGPAEKLFF	TGTGCCAGCAGCCCGTACAGGGGGCCGGCTGAAAAACTGTTTTTT
TRBJ2-5	TRBV6-2/TRBV6-3	TRBD1	.	CASSRGQGLDETQYF	TGTGCCAGCAGCCGCGGACAGGGCTTAGACGAGACCCAGTACTTC
TRBJ2-5	TRBV25-1	TRBD1	once	CASSPVTGVPKPETQYF	TGTGCCAGCAGTCCTGTCACAGGGGTTCCAAAACCGGAGACCCAGTACTTC
TRBJ1-3	TRBV6-6	.	.	CASSKDKVSGNTIYF	TGTGCCAGCAGTAAGGACAAGGTCTCTGGAAACACCATATATTTT
TRBJ1-2	TRBV2	.	.	CASSAGTDPGYTF	TGTGCCAGCAGTGCTGGGACGGACCCGGGCTACACCTTC
TRBJ2-1	TRBV27	.	.	CASSLSVALNEQFF	TGTGCCAGCAGTTTATCGGTAGCCCTCAATGAGCAGTTCTTC
TRBJ2-3	TRBV7-9	.	many	CASSLDTQYF	TGTGCCAGCAGCTTAGATACGCAGTATTTT
TRBJ2-7	TRBV7-2	.	many	CASSLGGTVSYEQYF	TGTGCCAGCAGCTTAGGCGGGACAGTCTCCTACGAGCAGTACTTC
TRBJ2-3	TRBV6-1	TRBD2	few	CASSEGGLAGGYTDTQYF	TGTGCCAGCAGTGAAGGGGGACTAGCGGGGGGCTACACAGATACGCAGTATTTT
TRBJ2-2	TRBV4-2	.	.	CASSHDQGTNTGELFF	TGTGCCAGCAGCCACGATCAGGGTACGAACACCGGGGAGCTGTTTTTT
TRBJ1-1	TRBV20-1	.	few	CSAKDATVNTEAFF	TGCAGTGCTAAGGATGCGACCGTGAACACTGAAGCTTTCTTT
TRBJ2-7	TRBV4-3	TRBD1	.	CASSQTLRQGATYEQYF	TGCGCCAGCAGCCAGACTCTCCGACAGGGGGCTACTTACGAGCAGTACTTC
TRBJ2-5	TRBV29-1	TRBD2	.	CSVGLAGVRETQYF	TGCAGCGTGGGACTAGCGGGGGTCCGCGAGACCCAGTACTTC
TRBJ2-5	TRBV5-1	.	.	CASSLSVGAVGETQYF	TGCGCCAGCAGCTTGTCGGTCGGGGCAGTAGGAGAGACCCAGTACTTC
TRBJ2-1	TRBV2	TRBD2	.	CASMRGTYNEQFF	TGTGCCAGCATGCGGGGGACCTACAATGAGCAGTTCTTC
TRBJ1-1	TRBV4-3	.	few	CASSQVGGGFGFPAEAFF	TGCGCCAGCAGCCAAGTGGGCGGGGGGTTCGGGTTCCCGGCTGAAGCTTTCTTT
TRBJ2-3	TRBV9	.	.	CASSAGRKTDTQYF	TGTGCCAGCAGCGCGGGACGGAAAACAGATACGCAGTATTTT
TRBJ2-2	TRBV20-1	.	.	CSARDYTGELFF	TGCAGTGCTAGAGACTACACCGGGGAGCTGTTTTTT
TRBJ2-7	TRBV29-1	.	.	CSVQTGYLGEQYF	TGCAGCGTCCAAACAGGGTATCTCGGCGAGCAGTACTTC
TRBJ2-3	TRBV7-2	.	.	CASSWKPTDTQYF	TGTGCCAGCAGCTGGAAACCCACAGATACGCAGTATTTT
TRBJ2-2	TRBV7-9	.	.	CASSLARMGVLFF	TGTGCCAGCAGCTTAGCGCGAATGGGTGTGCTGTTTTTT
TRBJ1-1	TRBV18	TRBD1	.	CASSPPRGGGGTEAFF	TGTGCCAGCTCACCACCGAGAGGGGGCGGAGGCACTGAAGCTTTCTTT
TRBJ1-2	TRBV19	.	few	CASSIERRSYGYTF	TGTGCCAGTAGTATAGAACGGCGGAGCTATGGCTACACCTTC
TRBJ1-1	TRBV4-1	.	few	CASSPQGITEAFF	TGCGCCAGCAGCCCTCAGGGTATCACTGAAGCTTTCTTT
TRBJ2-7	TRBV12-3/TRBV12-4	.	.	CASSLMTSYEQYF	TGTGCCAGCAGTTTAATGACTAGCTACGAGCAGTACTTC
TRBJ1-1	TRBV5-1	.	.	CASSSRLTIAGQRTEAFF	TGCGCCAGCAGCTCAAGACTTACCATCGCGGGCCAGAGGACTGAAGCTTTCTTT
TRBJ1-1	TRBV4-3	.	.	CASSQDRTREAFF	TGCGCCAGCAGCCAAGACAGGACACGTGAAGCTTTCTTT
TRBJ1-5	TRBV7-2	.	.	CASSLTAYSNQPQHF	TGTGCCAGCAGCCTAACAGCTTATAGCAATCAGCCCCAGCATTTT
TRBJ2-5	TRBV25-1	TRBD2	once	CASGLAGGPGTQYF	TGTGCCAGTGGATTAGCGGGGGGGCCGGGGACCCAGTACTTC
TRBJ1-5	TRBV6-1	TRBD1	.	CASRQGLNQPQHF	TGTGCCAGCAGACAGGGGTTAAATCAGCCCCAGCATTTT
TRBJ2-3	TRBV6-5	TRBD2	.	CASSYRLAGGQDTQYF	TGTGCCAGCAGTTACCGACTAGCGGGGGGGCAGGATACGCAGTATTTT
TRBJ1-5	TRBV7-2	.	.	CASALQGLGSQPQHF	TGTGCCAGCGCACTACAGGGCCTCGGGTCTCAGCCCCAGCATTTT
TRBJ2-2	TRBV3-1	.	.	CASSQQGSGELFF	TGTGCCAGCAGCCAACAGGGGTCCGGGGAGCTGTTTTTT
TRBJ1-2	TRBV5-8	TRBD1	few	CASSLNRGSRYTF	TGTGCCAGCAGCTTGAACAGGGGTTCGCGCTACACCTTC
TRBJ2-3	TRBV5-4	.	.	CASSSAKTGDTQYF	TGTGCCAGCAGCTCGGCAAAGACCGGAGATACGCAGTATTTT
TRBJ1-2	TRBV3-1	.	.	CASREDPGHGYTF	TGTGCCAGCAGGGAGGACCCGGGCCATGGCTACACCTTC
TRBJ2-5	TRBV7-9	TRBD2	few	CASSQVRPSGVRETQYF	TGTGCCAGCAGCCAAGTACGGCCTAGCGGGGTGCGAGAGACCCAGTACTTC
TRBJ2-7	TRBV27	TRBD1	few	CASSSGTGALAYEQYF	TGTGCCAGCAGTTCAGGGACAGGGGCTCTGGCCTACGAGCAGTACTTC
TRBJ2-3	TRBV7-2	.	.	CASGPAYTDTQYF	TGTGCCAGCGGCCCCGCTTACACAGATACGCAGTATTTT
TRBJ2-2	TRBV5-1	.	.	CASSVGPQTGELFF	TGCGCCAGCAGCGTCGGGCCCCAAACCGGGGAGCTGTTTTTT
TRBJ1-2	TRBV24-1	.	.	CATSDLDNYGYTF	TGTGCCACCAGTGATTTGGACAACTATGGCTACACCTTC
TRBJ2-3	TRBV12-3/TRBV12-4	.	.	CASTPGWGRTDTQYF	TGTGCCAGCACCCCAGGGTGGGGTCGCACAGATACGCAGTATTTT
TRBJ1-2	TRBV7-9	.	few	CASSSTGIYGYTF	TGTGCCAGCAGCTCTACAGGCATTTATGGCTACACCTTC